This passage covers 4 T cell receptor beta chains from one sample sequenced in a study of OX40 agonist ivuxolimab in advanced cancers. Assay: immunoSEQ multiplex PCR; the TCRdb copy retains only in-frame clones and omits some. The table shows 60,000 or so clones, with roughly 84% occurring only once. The material was CD4+ or CD8+ T cells sorted from blood, obtained in a trial of the OX40 agonist ivuxolimab. The receptors were sampled from an adult with an advanced solid tumor such as melanoma, head and neck, liver or kidney cancer.

The J gene is TRBJ2-7, the V gene TRBV6-5; TRBD1 is a possible D gene (5 bases). V was trimmed by 0 bases and J by 5 bases, leaving 14 bases between them. In germline, CDR1 is MNHEY, CDR2 SVGAGI. This CDR3 has 15 amino acids. Here the CDR3 DNA reads TGTGCCAGCAGTTACTCGATTCATCAGGGCCACGAGCAGTACTTC. As protein: CASSYSIHQGHEQYF.

J is TRBJ2-1 and V is TRBV6-1; D is unclear. In germline, CDR1 is MNHNS, CDR2 SASEGT. Trimming stripped 5 bases from V and 15 bases from J, with 17 bases between. This CDR3 region has 12 residues. CDR3 residues: CASSHRTSAPFF. As DNA, the CDR3 is TGTGCCAGCAGTCACCGCACATCCGCGCCGTTCTTC.

V and J are TRBV25-1 and TRBJ2-5; weak D call: TRBD2 (5 bases). Germline V gene lookup returns CDR1 MGHDK and CDR2 SYGVNS. This CDR3 contains 13 residues. The V and J ends lost 4 bases and 5 bases respectively, with 11 bases between them. The CDR3 DNA reads TGTGCCAGCAGTGGCAGCCCGGGGGAGACCCAGTACTTC. Translation: CASSGSPGETQYF.

This rearrangement joins TRBV11-1 to TRBJ2-3; D gene ambiguous. The CDR3 is 15 residues long. V was pared by 5 bases and J by 2 bases, with 14 bases between. Germline-derived CDR1 and CDR2 are SGHAT and FQDESV (reference sequence). The CDR3 nucleotides read TGTGCCAGCAGCCCCGACGGGCGAATCACAGATACGCAGTATTTT. Translating it yields CASSPDGRITDTQYF.